Listed here is a single T cell receptor beta chain. Its antigen is currently unknown. The data derive from a study of identical twins. Notes on the study in general: It was possible that invariant MAIT and iNKT cells partly confounded the zero-insertion analyses. Within beta out-of-frame sequences, the excess sharing observed between twins was weaker. When twins shared out-of-frame alpha sequences, those sequences had excess low generation probability.

Each CDR3 protein is one row after TCRdb ran MiXCR on the 5' RACE reads. Here the sample spans 500,000 to 600,000 distinct CDR3 sequences, around 20% being singletons. Trimming pared 6 bases from V and 7 bases from J, leaving 15 bases between. This CDR3 comprises 12 residues. Per the germline V gene, CDR1 is DFQATT and CDR2 is SNEGSKA (reference sequence). The sample also formed part of further work on T cells expressing NK-cell markers.

This chain uses TRBV20-1 with TRBJ1-2; D gene unclear. Sequenced material: CD4+ T cells sorted from blood. The TCR was taken from a woman younger than 30 in good health. DNA of the CDR3: TGCAGTGCCCCCCGCGGGGATGGTGGCTACACCTTC. Protein: CSAPRGDGGYTF.